This passage covers 17 T cell receptor beta chains from one sample sequenced in a study of human T cells and chemical hapten exposure. Unique molecular identifiers were attached to individual cDNA molecules within the library. TCRdb independently ran MiXCR on the reads; one entry per CDR3 protein. Of about 120,000 distinct CDR3 sequences detected, about 7.7% appear once; the ten largest clones hold more than 1.3%. Unfractionated whole blood yielded the extracted total RNA. Material for sequencing was whole blood. The origin of the receptors is a human donor in good health. Some clones in this sample may be carry-over from other donors' samples.

This clonotype appeared many times. This sequence joins TRBV10-3 and TRBJ1-5; no reliable D call. Germline V gene sequence: CDR1 ENHRY, CDR2 SYGVKD. V was clipped by 8 bases and J by 0 bases, with 8 bases between them. This CDR3 has 13 residues. CDR3 sequence (DNA): TGTGCCATCGCACAGATTAGCAATCAGCCCCAGCATTTT. Its translation is CAIAQISNQPQHF.

On this clonotype itself: One junction end does not reproduce the germline sequence, and a read error may be involved. The V gene is TRBV6-1, the J gene TRBJ2-5, with 10 bases matching TRBD2. Germline values: CDR1 MNHNS, CDR2 SASEGT. This CDR3 contains 14 residues. As DNA, the CDR3 is TGTGCCGGCAGTGCCGGGACTAGCGAAGAGACCCAGTACTTC. Translating it yields CAGSAGTSEETQYF.

This clonotype was counted between two and nine times. The chain carries TRBV9 and TRBJ2-1, with D hard to call. The CDR3 runs 13 residues. V lost 0 bases to trimming and J lost 6 bases, with 7 bases between them. Germline V CDR1 and CDR2: SGDLS, YYNGEE. The CDR3 protein is CASSVGSLNEQFF. CDR3 in DNA: TGTGCCAGCAGCGTAGGCTCCCTCAATGAGCAGTTCTTC.

This clonotype was counted many times. The V and J genes are TRBV20-1 and TRBJ2-3; D is perhaps TRBD2 (5 bases). V was pared by 4 bases and J by 0 bases, with 17 bases between. Germline V CDR1 and CDR2: DFQATT, SNEGSKA (reference sequence). CDR3 length: 16 amino acids. In DNA form, the CDR3 reads TGCAGTGCTATTCGGGCGGGCCTAGAAAGCACAGATACGCAGTATTTT. Translation: CSAIRAGLESTDTQYF.

There are many counts of this clonotype. The rearrangement joins TRBV6-5 to TRBJ2-7; D gene unclear. Trimming pared 0 bases from V and 2 bases from J, leaving 8 bases between. The length of the CDR3 is 14 residues. Germline CDR1 is MNHEY and CDR2 is SVGAGI. The CDR3 reads CASSYSGRTYEQYF. The DNA of the CDR3 is TGTGCCAGCAGTTACTCAGGCAGGACCTACGAGCAGTACTTC.

This clonotype was seen many times. The chain has TRBV10-3 and TRBJ1-1; weak D call: TRBD1 (6 bases). This CDR3 spans 15 amino acids. CDR1 ENHRY and CDR2 SYGVKD come from the germline V gene. V was cut by 3 bases and J by 0 bases, with 11 bases left in between. As DNA, the CDR3 is TGTGCCATCAGTGACACAGGGAGTGTGAACACTGAAGCTTTCTTT. It is translated as CAISDTGSVNTEAFF.

This clonotype has just a few counts. This chain joins TRBV27 and TRBJ1-2; possibly TRBD1 for D (6 bases). The CDR3 is 13 amino acids. V was trimmed by 2 bases and J by 7 bases, leaving 11 bases between them. Germline V gene sequence: CDR1 MNHEY, CDR2 SMNVEV (reference sequence). DNA for the CDR3: TGTGCCAGCAGTTTAAACAGGGCGGCTGGCTACACCTTC. This translates into CASSLNRAAGYTF.

This clonotype was seen repeatedly, ten times or more. The chain links TRBV20-1 to TRBJ1-1; 8 bases match TRBD1. This CDR3 spans 14 amino acids. CDR1 and CDR2 (germline): DFQATT, SNEGSKA (reference sequence). V trimming: 0 bases; J trimming: 5 bases; junction bases outside the gene matches: 5. In DNA, the CDR3 is TGCAGTGCTAGAGATGGGTACAGGGGGACTGAAGCTTTCTTT. It encodes CSARDGYRGTEAFF.

The chain links TRBV20-1 to TRBJ1-6; D unresolved. The CDR3 length is 18 residues. V gave up 1 base and J gave up 0 bases, with 16 bases separating them. CDR1 DFQATT and CDR2 SNEGSKA come from the germline V gene (reference sequence). The CDR3 sequence: CSARAHVEPSSYNSPLHF. The CDR3 DNA follows: TGCAGTGCTAGAGCCCACGTAGAACCTAGCTCCTATAATTCACCCCTCCACTTT.

This clonotype was detected only a few times. V is TRBV4-1 and J is TRBJ1-1; D remains unclear. The CDR3 is 12 residues long. Germline V gene lookup returns CDR1 MGHRA and CDR2 YSYEKL. Trimming shortened V by 0 bases and J by 7 bases, and 6 bases separated the two germline ends. The CDR3, as DNA: TGCGCCAGCAGCCAAGACGGACTTGAAGCTTTCTTT. Residues: CASSQDGLEAFF.

The sample holds many counts of this clonotype. The genes are TRBV3-1 and TRBJ1-2; 10 bases agree with TRBD1. This CDR3 has 15 amino acids. V dropped 1 base and J dropped 6; count of bases not matched to a gene: 5. Germline V gene sequence: CDR1 LGHDT, CDR2 YNNKEL (reference sequence). CDR3 nucleotides: TGTGCCAGCAGCCAAGTTCGTGGGACAGGGGATGGCTACACCTTC. This translates into CASSQVRGTGDGYTF.

This clonotype has a handful of counts. This chain joins TRBV13 and TRBJ2-7; the D gene is possibly TRBD1 (6 bases). CDR3 length: 15 residues. In germline, CDR1 is PRHDT, CDR2 FYEKMQ (reference sequence). Deletions cut 4 bases from V and 2 bases from J, with 15 bases between. CDR3: CASSSTDRQPYEQYF. CDR3 nucleotide sequence: TGTGCCAGCAGCTCCACGGACAGACAACCCTACGAGCAGTACTTC.

A few counts support this clonotype. The chain combines TRBV19 with TRBJ2-2; 11 nucleotides match TRBD2. CDR1 and CDR2 (germline): LNHDA, SQIVND (reference sequence). The CDR3 covers 16 residues. Losses at the gene ends were 2 bases for V and 6 bases for J; bases not matched to a gene: 5. CDR3 sequence: CASSITTSGRPGELFF. The DNA for the CDR3 is TGTGCCAGTAGTATAACTACTAGCGGGAGACCCGGGGAGCTGTTTTTT.

The chain is built from TRBV7-8 and TRBJ2-7; unclear D gene. Germline CDR1 and CDR2: SGHVS and FQNEAQ. The CDR3 extends over 16 amino acids. Trimming cost V 4 bases and J 0 bases, with 16 bases left between them. In DNA, the CDR3 is TGTGCCAGCAGCTCCTCGACACCAAGAGACTCCTACGAGCAGTACTTC. Protein product: CASSSSTPRDSYEQYF.

This clonotype was observed at least ten times. The J gene is TRBJ2-1, the V gene TRBV2, with TRBD1 as a possible D gene (6 bases). The germline CDR1 and CDR2 sequences are SNHLY and FYNNEI. The V gene lost 6 bases and the J gene lost 4 bases, with 13 bases spanning the gap. The CDR3 consists of 14 residues. CDR3 DNA: TGTGCCAGCAGAACGATTAGGGGGTACAATGAGCAGTTCTTC. It yields the protein CASRTIRGYNEQFF.

This clonotype turned up a few times. CDR3 sequence (DNA): TGTGCCAGCATAAGAGGGTTAGCGGGAGTGGGCATAGATACGCAGTATTTT. Its translation is CASIRGLAGVGIDTQYF. The chain uses TRBV28 and TRBJ2-3; TRBD2 matches at 9 bases. CDR1 and CDR2 from the germline V gene are MDHEN and SYDVKM. The CDR3 totals 17 residues. J gave up 5 bases and V 7 bases, and 16 bases lay outside the gene matches.

This clonotype appeared a few times. The chain uses TRBV14 and TRBJ2-2, with 7 bases fitting TRBD1. CDR1 is SGHDN, CDR2 FVKESK, per germline. V shed 5 bases, J shed 1 base, and the junction held 4 bases outside the gene matches. The CDR3 sequence is 15 residues long. The CDR3, as DNA: TGTGCCAGCAGCTCGCGGACAGGGAACACCGGGGAGCTGTTTTTT. Encoded protein: CASSSRTGNTGELFF. The whole variable domain, remainder taken from reference TRBV14 and TRBJ2-2, is EAGVTQFPSHSVIEKGQTVTLRCDPISGHDNLYWYRRVMGKEIKFLLHFVKESKQDESGMPNNRFLAERTGGTYSTLKVQPAELEDSGVYFCASSSRTGNTGELFFGEGSRLTVL.